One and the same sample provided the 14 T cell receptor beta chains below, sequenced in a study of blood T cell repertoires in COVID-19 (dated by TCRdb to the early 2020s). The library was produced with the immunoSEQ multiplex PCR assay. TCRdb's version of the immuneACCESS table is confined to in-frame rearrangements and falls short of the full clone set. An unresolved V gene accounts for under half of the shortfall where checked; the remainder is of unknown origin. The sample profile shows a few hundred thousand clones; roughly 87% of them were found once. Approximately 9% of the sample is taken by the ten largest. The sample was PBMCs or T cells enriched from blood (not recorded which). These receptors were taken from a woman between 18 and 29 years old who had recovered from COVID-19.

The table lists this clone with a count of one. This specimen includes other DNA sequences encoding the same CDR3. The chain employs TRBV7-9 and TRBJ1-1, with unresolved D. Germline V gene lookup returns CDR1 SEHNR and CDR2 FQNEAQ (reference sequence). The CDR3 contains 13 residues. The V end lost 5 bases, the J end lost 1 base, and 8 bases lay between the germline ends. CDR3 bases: TGTGCCAGCAGCCTCCCAGGGAACACTGAAGCTTTCTTT. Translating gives CASSLPGNTEAFF.

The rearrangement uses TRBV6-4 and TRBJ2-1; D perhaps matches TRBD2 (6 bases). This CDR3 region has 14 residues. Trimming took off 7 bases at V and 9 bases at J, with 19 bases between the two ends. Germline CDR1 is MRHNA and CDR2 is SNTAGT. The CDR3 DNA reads TGTGCCAGCACTTCTATAGCGTCCGGGGGTGAGCAGTTCTTC. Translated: CASTSIASGGEQFF.

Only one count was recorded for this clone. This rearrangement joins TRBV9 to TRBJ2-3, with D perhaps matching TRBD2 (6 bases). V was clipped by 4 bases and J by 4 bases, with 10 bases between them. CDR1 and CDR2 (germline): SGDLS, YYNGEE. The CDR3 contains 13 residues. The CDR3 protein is CASSLGGSDTQYF. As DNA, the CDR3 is TGTGCCAGCAGCCTCGGGGGATCAGATACGCAGTATTTT.

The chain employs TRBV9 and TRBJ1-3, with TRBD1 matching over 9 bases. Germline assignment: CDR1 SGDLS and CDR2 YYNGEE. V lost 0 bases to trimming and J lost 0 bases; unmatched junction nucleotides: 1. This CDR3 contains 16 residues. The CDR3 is CASSVGQGDSGNTIYF. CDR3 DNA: TGTGCCAGCAGCGTAGGACAGGGGGACTCTGGAAACACCATATATTTT.

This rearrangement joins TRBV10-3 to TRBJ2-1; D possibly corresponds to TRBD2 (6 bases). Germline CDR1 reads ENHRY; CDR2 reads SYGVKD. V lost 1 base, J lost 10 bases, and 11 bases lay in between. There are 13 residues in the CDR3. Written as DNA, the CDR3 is TGTGCCATCAGTGAGTTACTAGCAGGCGAGCAGTTCTTC. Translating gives CAISELLAGEQFF.

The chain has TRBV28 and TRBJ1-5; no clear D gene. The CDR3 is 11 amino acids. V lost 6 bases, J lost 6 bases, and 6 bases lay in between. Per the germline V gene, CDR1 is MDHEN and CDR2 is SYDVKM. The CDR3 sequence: CASRTTQPQHF. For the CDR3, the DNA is TGTGCCAGCAGGACTACTCAGCCCCAGCATTTT.

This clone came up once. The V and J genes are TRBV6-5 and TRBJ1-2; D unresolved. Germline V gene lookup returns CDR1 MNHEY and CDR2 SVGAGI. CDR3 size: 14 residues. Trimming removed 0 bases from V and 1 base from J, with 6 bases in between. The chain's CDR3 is CASSYSSNNYGYTF. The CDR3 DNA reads TGTGCCAGCAGTTACTCGAGCAATAACTATGGCTACACCTTC.

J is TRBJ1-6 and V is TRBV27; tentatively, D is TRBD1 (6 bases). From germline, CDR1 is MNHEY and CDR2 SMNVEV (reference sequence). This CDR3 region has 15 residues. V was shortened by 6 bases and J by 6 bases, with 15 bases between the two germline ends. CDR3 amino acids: CASRDKQGFNSPLHF. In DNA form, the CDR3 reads TGTGCCAGCAGAGATAAACAGGGATTTAATTCACCCCTCCACTTT.

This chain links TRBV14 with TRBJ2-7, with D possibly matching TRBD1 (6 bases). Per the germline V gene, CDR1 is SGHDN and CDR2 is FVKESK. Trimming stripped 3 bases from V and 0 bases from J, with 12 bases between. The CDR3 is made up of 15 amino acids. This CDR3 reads CASSHRQASSYEQYF. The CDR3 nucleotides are TGTGCCAGCAGCCATAGACAGGCTAGCTCCTACGAGCAGTACTTC.

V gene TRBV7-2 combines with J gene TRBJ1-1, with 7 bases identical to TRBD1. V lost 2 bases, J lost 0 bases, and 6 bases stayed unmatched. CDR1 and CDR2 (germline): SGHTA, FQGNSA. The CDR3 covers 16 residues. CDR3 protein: CASSLPRGTLNTEAFF. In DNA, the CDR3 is TGTGCCAGCAGCTTACCCAGGGGGACCTTGAACACTGAAGCTTTCTTT.

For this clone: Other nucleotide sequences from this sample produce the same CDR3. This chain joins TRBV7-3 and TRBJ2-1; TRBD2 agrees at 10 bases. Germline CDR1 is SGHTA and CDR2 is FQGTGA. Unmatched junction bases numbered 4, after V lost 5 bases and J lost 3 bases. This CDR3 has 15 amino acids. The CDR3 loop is CASSAGLAVYNEQFF. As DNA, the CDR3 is TGTGCCAGCAGCGCCGGACTAGCGGTCTACAATGAGCAGTTCTTC.

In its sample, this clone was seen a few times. The CDR3 loop is CASSLARAADYEQYF. The CDR3 DNA follows: TGTGCCAGCAGCTTAGCCCGCGCAGCGGACTACGAGCAGTACTTC. The rearrangement links TRBV7-2 to TRBJ2-7, with a possible D match to TRBD2 (5 bases). CDR1 SGHTA and CDR2 FQGNSA come from the germline V gene. The CDR3 totals 15 residues. Trimming cost V 0 bases and J 3 bases, with 12 bases left between them.

The CDR3 DNA follows: TGTGCCAGCAGTTCCGCCGGAGGGGGGGACTACGAGCAGTACTTC. It is translated as CASSSAGGGDYEQYF. V gene TRBV28 combines with J gene TRBJ2-7; tentatively, D is TRBD2 (7 bases). V dropped 4 bases and J dropped 3 bases, with 16 bases sitting between them. Germline assignment: CDR1 MDHEN and CDR2 SYDVKM. The CDR3 is made up of 15 amino acids.

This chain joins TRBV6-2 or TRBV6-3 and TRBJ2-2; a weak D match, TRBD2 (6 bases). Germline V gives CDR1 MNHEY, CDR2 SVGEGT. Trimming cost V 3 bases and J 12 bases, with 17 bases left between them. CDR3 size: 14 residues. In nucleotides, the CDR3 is TGTGCCAGCAGTTATAGAGTGGAGGGGTCGAAGCTGTTTTTT. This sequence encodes CASSYRVEGSKLFF.